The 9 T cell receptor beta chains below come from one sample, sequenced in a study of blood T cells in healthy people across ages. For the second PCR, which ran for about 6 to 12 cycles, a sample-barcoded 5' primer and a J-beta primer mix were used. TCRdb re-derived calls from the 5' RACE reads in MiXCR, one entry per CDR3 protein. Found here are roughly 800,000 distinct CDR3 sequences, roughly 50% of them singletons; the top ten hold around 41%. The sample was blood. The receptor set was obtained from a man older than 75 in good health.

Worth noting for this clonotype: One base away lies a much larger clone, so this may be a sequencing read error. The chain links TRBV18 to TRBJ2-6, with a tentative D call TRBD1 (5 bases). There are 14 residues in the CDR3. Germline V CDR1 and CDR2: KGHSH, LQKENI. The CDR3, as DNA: TGTGCCAGCTCCCCTAACTCTGGGGCCAGCGTCCTGACTTTC. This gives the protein CASSPNSGASVLTF.

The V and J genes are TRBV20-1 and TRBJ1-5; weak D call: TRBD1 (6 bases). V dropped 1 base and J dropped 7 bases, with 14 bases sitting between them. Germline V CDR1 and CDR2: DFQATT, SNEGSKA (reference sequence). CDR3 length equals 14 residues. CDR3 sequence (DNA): TGCAGTGCTAGAGCCGACAGGTCGGGCCAGCCCCAGCATTTT. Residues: CSARADRSGQPQHF.

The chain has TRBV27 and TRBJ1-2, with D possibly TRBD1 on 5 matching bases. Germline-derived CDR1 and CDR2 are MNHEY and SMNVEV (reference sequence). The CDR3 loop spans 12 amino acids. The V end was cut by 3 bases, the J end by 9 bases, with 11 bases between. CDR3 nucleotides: TGTGCCAGCAGTTTGGGAGGGGCCAGCTACACCTTC. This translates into CASSLGGASYTF.

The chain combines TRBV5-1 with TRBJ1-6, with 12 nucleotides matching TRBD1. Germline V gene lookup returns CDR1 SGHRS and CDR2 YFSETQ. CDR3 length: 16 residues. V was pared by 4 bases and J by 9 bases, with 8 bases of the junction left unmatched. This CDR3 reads CASSRSGTGGGSPLHF. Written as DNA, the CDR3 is TGCGCCAGCAGCAGGTCCGGGACAGGGGGCGGTTCACCCCTCCACTTT.

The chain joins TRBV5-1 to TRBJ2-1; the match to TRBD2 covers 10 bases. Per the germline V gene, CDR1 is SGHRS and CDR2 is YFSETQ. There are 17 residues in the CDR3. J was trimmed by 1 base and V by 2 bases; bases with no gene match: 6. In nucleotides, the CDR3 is TGCGCCAGCAGCTTACCCGATAGCGGGAGGTCCTACAATGAGCAGTTCTTC. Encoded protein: CASSLPDSGRSYNEQFF.

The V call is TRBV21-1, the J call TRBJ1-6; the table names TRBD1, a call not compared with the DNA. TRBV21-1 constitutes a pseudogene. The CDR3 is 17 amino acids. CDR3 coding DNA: TGTGCCAGCAGCATGGGGGCAAGGGGCGTAGCGAATTCACCCCTCCACTTT. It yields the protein CASSMGARGVANSPLHF.

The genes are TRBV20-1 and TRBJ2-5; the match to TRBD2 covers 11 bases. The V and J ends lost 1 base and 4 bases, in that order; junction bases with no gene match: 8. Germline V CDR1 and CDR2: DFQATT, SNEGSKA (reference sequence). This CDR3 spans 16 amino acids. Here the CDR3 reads CSARAPGLAGGETQYF. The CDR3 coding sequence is TGCAGTGCTAGAGCCCCCGGGCTAGCGGGGGGAGAGACCCAGTACTTC.

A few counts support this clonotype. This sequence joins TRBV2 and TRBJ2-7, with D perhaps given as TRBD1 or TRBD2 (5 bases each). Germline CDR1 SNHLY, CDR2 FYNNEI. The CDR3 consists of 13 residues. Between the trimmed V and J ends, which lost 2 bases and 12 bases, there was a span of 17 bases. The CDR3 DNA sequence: TGTGCCAGCAGTGAAAAGGGACCACAGTGGGGGTACTTC. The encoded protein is CASSEKGPQWGYF. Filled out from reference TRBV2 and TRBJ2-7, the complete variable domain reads EPEVTQTPSHQVTQMGQEVILRCVPISNHLYFYWYRQILGQKVEFLVSFYNNEISEKSEIFDDQFSVERPDGSNFTLKIRSTKLEDSAMYFCASSEKGPQWGYFGPGTRLTVT.

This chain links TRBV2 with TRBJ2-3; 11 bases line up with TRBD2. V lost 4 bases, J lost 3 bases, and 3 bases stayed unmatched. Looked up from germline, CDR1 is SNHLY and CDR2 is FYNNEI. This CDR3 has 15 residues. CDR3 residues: CASSVWTSGTDTQYF. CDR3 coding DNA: TGTGCCAGCAGTGTGTGGACTAGCGGGACAGATACGCAGTATTTT. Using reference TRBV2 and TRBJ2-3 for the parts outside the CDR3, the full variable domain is EPEVTQTPSHQVTQMGQEVILRCVPISNHLYFYWYRQILGQKVEFLVSFYNNEISEKSEIFDDQFSVERPDGSNFTLKIRSTKLEDSAMYFCASSVWTSGTDTQYFGPGTRLTVL.